These T cell receptor beta chains were read from a single sample in a study of CD8 T cells in ankylosing spondylitis. TCRdb analysed the 5' RACE reads with MiXCR anew, one entry per CDR3 protein. The sample carries 250,000 to 400,000 distinct CDR3 sequences, under 14% recorded once. The source material was blood, either unsorted or a sorted T cell fraction (not recorded which). These receptors all stem from a female donor with ankylosing spondylitis or in good health (not recorded which). The CDR3 runs from the conserved cysteine through the conserved F or W. A D gene is named only where the DNA matches it firmly. Expanded clones get a size class; other rows say once, few or many, or leave the size out.

V gene	clone size	D gene	J gene	CDR3 protein	CDR3 DNA
TRBV7-9	NA	NA	TRBJ2-5	CASSLVGSETQYF	TGTGCCAGCAGCTTAGTAGGAAGCGAGACCCAGTACTTC
TRBV20-1	NA	NA	TRBJ2-3	CSARLDNLYRTDTQYF	TGCAGTGCTAGGCTCGACAACCTCTACCGCACAGATACGCAGTATTTT
TRBV5-1	many	NA	TRBJ1-5	CASSLEGTGPFAIRNQPQHF	TGCGCCAGCAGCTTGGAGGGCACAGGGCCGTTCGCTATTCGCAATCAGCCCCAGCATTTT
TRBV5-1	few	TRBD1	TRBJ2-1	CASSAGQADGEEQFF	TGCGCCAGCAGCGCTGGACAGGCGGACGGTGAGGAGCAGTTCTTC
TRBV7-9	many	NA	TRBJ1-5	CASSEGYQPQHF	TGTGCCAGCAGCGAGGGGTATCAGCCCCAGCATTTT
TRBV4-1	many	NA	TRBJ2-2	CASSQERTGGNGELFF	TGCGCCAGCAGCCAAGAAAGGACTGGAGGGAACGGGGAGCTGTTTTTT
TRBV19	few	NA	TRBJ2-1	CASSIEGVASEQFF	TGTGCCAGTAGTATAGAGGGTGTAGCGAGTGAGCAGTTCTTC
TRBV20-1	many	NA	TRBJ1-1	CSARTPGRVTEAFF	TGCAGTGCTAGGACTCCCGGCCGTGTTACTGAAGCTTTCTTT
TRBV12-3/TRBV12-4	NA	TRBD1	TRBJ2-7	CASSPSGTGNLWYF	TGTGCCAGCAGTCCCTCCGGGACAGGGAATTTGTGGTACTTC
TRBV12-3/TRBV12-4	NA	NA	TRBJ1-5	CASSLGTVDNQPQHF	TGTGCCAGCAGTCTCGGGACGGTTGACAATCAGCCCCAGCATTTT
TRBV6-1	many	NA	TRBJ2-7	CASRRGVLSYEQYF	TGTGCCAGCCGGAGGGGGGTTCTTTCCTACGAGCAGTACTTC
TRBV3-1	NA	NA	TRBJ2-5	CASSQGGTLRKETQYF	TGTGCCAGCAGCCAAGGGGGAACCCTCAGAAAAGAGACCCAGTACTTC
TRBV6-1	NA	NA	TRBJ2-1	CASSTGRPGEQFF	TGTGCCAGCAGTACGGGAAGACCCGGTGAGCAGTTCTTC
TRBV6-1	many	TRBD1	TRBJ2-7	CASSPNTGQGRNEQYF	TGTGCCAGCAGTCCGAACACGGGACAGGGTAGGAACGAGCAGTACTTC
TRBV4-1	many	NA	TRBJ2-3	CASSQEKPGDTQYF	TGCGCCAGCAGCCAAGAGAAACCGGGGGATACGCAGTATTTT
TRBV3-1	NA	TRBD2	TRBJ2-5	CATGAPTIAGADQETQYF	TGTGCCACCGGCGCACCTACAATAGCGGGAGCCGACCAAGAGACCCAGTACTTC
TRBV7-2	few	NA	TRBJ1-1	CASSLNGAGMTEAFF	TGTGCCAGCAGCTTAAATGGGGCAGGGATGACTGAAGCTTTCTTT
TRBV20-1	few	TRBD1	TRBJ1-5	CSARRDSRIYSNQPQHF	TGCAGTGCCCGGCGGGACAGCCGGATATATAGCAATCAGCCCCAGCATTTT
TRBV27	many	TRBD1	TRBJ2-7	CASSLIGTGYEQYF	TGTGCCAGCAGTTTAATAGGGACAGGGTACGAGCAGTACTTC
TRBV12-3/TRBV12-4	many	NA	TRBJ2-1	CASRRTINEQFF	TGTGCCAGCAGGAGGACCATCAATGAGCAGTTCTTC
TRBV10-3	few	TRBD1	TRBJ2-4	CAISDSGTAHKNIQYF	TGTGCCATCAGTGACTCCGGGACAGCTCACAAAAACATTCAGTACTTC
TRBV3-1	few	TRBD1	TRBJ2-7	CASSQVATGGTYEQYF	TGTGCCAGCAGCCAAGTGGCGACAGGGGGGACCTACGAGCAGTACTTC
TRBV20-1	many	NA	TRBJ2-1	CSALKGSTSYNEQFF	TGCAGTGCACTAAAGGGGTCTACCTCCTACAATGAGCAGTTCTTC
TRBV10-3	few	NA	TRBJ2-7	CAISEGQPYEQYF	TGTGCCATCAGTGAGGGACAGCCCTACGAGCAGTACTTC
TRBV20-1	NA	TRBD2	TRBJ2-2	CSARHGTSGRRGGELFF	TGCAGTGCTCGCCATGGGACTAGCGGGAGGCGGGGCGGGGAGCTGTTTTTT
TRBV20-1	many	TRBD1	TRBJ1-2	CSASPGGRVYGYTF	TGCAGTGCTAGTCCAGGGGGAAGGGTCTATGGCTACACCTTC
TRBV20-1	many	TRBD1	TRBJ1-6	CSARPDRVNSPLHF	TGCAGTGCTAGACCCGACAGGGTTAATTCACCCCTCCACTTT
TRBV5-1	NA	NA	TRBJ2-1	CASSFSQGTGEQFF	TGCGCCAGCAGCTTTTCACAGGGTACGGGGGAGCAGTTCTTC
TRBV5-1	many	NA	TRBJ2-3	CASSSHWESPTDTQYF	TGCGCCAGCAGCTCTCATTGGGAGAGCCCCACAGATACGCAGTATTTT
TRBV12-3/TRBV12-4	few	NA	TRBJ2-5	CASSLFVGETQYF	TGTGCCAGCAGTTTATTCGTAGGGGAGACCCAGTACTTC
TRBV12-3/TRBV12-4	NA	NA	TRBJ2-5	CGSSLHETQYF	TGTGGCAGCAGTCTACACGAGACCCAGTACTTC
TRBV7-2	few	TRBD1	TRBJ1-4	CASSSGDRGAEKLFF	TGTGCCAGCAGCTCAGGGGACAGGGGGGCGGAAAAACTGTTTTTT
TRBV12-5	many	NA	TRBJ1-4	CASGLAPWYSAEKLFF	TGTGCTAGTGGTTTGGCTCCCTGGTACTCCGCTGAAAAACTGTTTTTT
TRBV28	many	NA	TRBJ2-4	CASRQPGGDRKNIQYF	TGTGCCAGCAGGCAACCAGGGGGGGACAGGAAAAACATTCAGTACTTC
TRBV7-2	many	NA	TRBJ2-1	CASSLMGFEQFF	TGTGCCAGCAGCTTAATGGGTTTTGAGCAGTTCTTC
TRBV18	NA	NA	TRBJ1-1	CASSPTAGPNPNTEAFF	TGTGCCAGCTCACCGACGGCGGGGCCGAATCCTAACACTGAAGCTTTCTTT
TRBV20-1	many	NA	TRBJ2-2	CSARDGPGELFF	TGCAGTGCTAGAGACGGTCCCGGGGAGCTGTTTTTT
TRBV5-1	many	TRBD1	TRBJ2-1	CASSLGTGVNEQFF	TGCGCCAGCAGCTTGGGGACAGGGGTTAATGAGCAGTTCTTC
TRBV12-3/TRBV12-4	many	NA	TRBJ1-2	CATAAGGADGYTF	TGTGCCACAGCGGCTGGGGGCGCGGATGGCTACACCTTC
TRBV3-1	NA	NA	TRBJ1-5	CASSPYSGVNQPQHF	TGTGCCAGCAGCCCGTACAGTGGGGTCAATCAGCCCCAGCATTTT
TRBV20-1	NA	NA	TRBJ1-4	CSARPGDEKLFF	TGCAGTGCTAGGCCGGGAGACGAAAAACTGTTTTTT
TRBV12-3/TRBV12-4	many	TRBD2	TRBJ2-5	CASSLALAETMKETQYF	TGTGCCAGCAGTTTAGCGCTAGCGGAGACCATGAAAGAGACCCAGTACTTC
TRBV9	many	TRBD1	TRBJ2-3	CASSVVDRGRRTQYF	TGTGCCAGCAGCGTAGTAGACAGGGGGAGACGGACGCAGTATTTT
TRBV3-1	few	NA	TRBJ1-1	CASQGNTEAFF	TGTGCCAGTCAGGGCAACACTGAAGCTTTCTTT
TRBV28	few	TRBD2	TRBJ2-1	CASSGSGRFNEQFF	TGTGCCAGCAGTGGTAGCGGGAGGTTCAATGAGCAGTTCTTC
TRBV5-6	few	NA	TRBJ2-2	CASSLLESGELFF	TGTGCCAGCAGCTTGCTGGAGTCCGGGGAGCTGTTTTTT